The 26 T cell receptor beta chains presented below share a single source sample, sequenced in a study of OX40 agonist ivuxolimab in advanced cancers. This table comes from immunoSEQ multiplex PCR, and its TCRdb copy is limited to in-frame clones, with some not included. This table has nearly 110,000 clones, approximately 90% appearing once. Source: CD4+ or CD8+ T cells sorted from blood, taken in a trial of the OX40 agonist ivuxolimab. The receptors here all came from an adult with an advanced solid tumor such as melanoma, head and neck, liver or kidney cancer.

The chain recombines TRBV18 with TRBJ1-1; 9 bases are a match to TRBD1. The CDR3 has 16 residues. Unmatched junction bases numbered 10, after V lost 4 bases and J lost 4 bases. The germline V gene has CDR1 KGHSH and CDR2 LQKENI. DNA of the CDR3: TGTGCCAGCTCACAGCCGGGACAGGGCTCGGGCACTGAAGCTTTCTTT. The encoded protein is CASSQPGQGSGTEAFF.

The chain joins TRBV27 to TRBJ2-1, with 8 bases lining up with TRBD1. The CDR3 sequence is 16 residues long. Germline V CDR1 and CDR2: MNHEY, SMNVEV (reference sequence). Losses at the gene ends were 2 bases for V and 0 bases for J; bases not matched to a gene: 3. The CDR3 loop is CASSLRTGSSYNEQFF. As DNA, the CDR3 is TGTGCCAGCAGTTTACGGACAGGGAGCTCCTACAATGAGCAGTTCTTC.

V is TRBV15 and J is TRBJ1-2, with D tentatively TRBD1 (6 bases). The CDR3 has 16 amino acids. Looked up from germline, CDR1 is LNHNV and CDR2 is YYDKDF (reference sequence). V lost 1 base to trimming and J lost 4 bases, with 16 bases between them. In DNA, the CDR3 is TGTGCCACCAGCAGAGTTCCCATGGGGGGCGGCTATGGCTACACCTTC. Translated, it gives CATSRVPMGGGYGYTF.

The rearrangement joins TRBV27 to TRBJ2-5; D uncertain. The germline V gene encodes CDR1 MNHEY and CDR2 SMNVEV (reference sequence). Trimming took off 2 bases at V and 2 bases at J, with 6 bases between the two ends. CDR3 length: 13 amino acids. The CDR3 DNA is TGTGCCAGCAGTTTAGTGGGGCAAGAGACCCAGTACTTC. Amino acid sequence: CASSLVGQETQYF.

This clone was counted once. The chain couples TRBV5-4 to TRBJ2-3, with 8 bases aligning to TRBD2. The CDR3 loop spans 13 amino acids. Germline V gene lookup returns CDR1 SGHNT and CDR2 YYREEE (reference sequence). With 2 bases clipped from V and 14 bases from J, the junction kept 10 bases outside the gene matches. CDR3 sequence reads: CASSLPGLETRYF. As DNA, the CDR3 is TGTGCCAGCAGCTTACCGGGACTAGAGACGAGGTATTTT.

For the CDR3, the DNA is TGTGCCAGCAGCAGGCAGGGTGCCACAGATACGCAGTATTTT. Its protein is CASSRQGATDTQYF. The chain links TRBV5-4 to TRBJ2-3; D is possibly TRBD1 (5 bases). The CDR3 runs to 14 residues. Germline CDR1 is SGHNT and CDR2 is YYREEE (reference sequence). V dropped 4 bases and J dropped 2 bases, with 11 bases sitting between them. The full variable domain, in which reference TRBV5-4 and TRBJ2-3 provide the parts outside the CDR3, is ETGVTQSPTHLIKTRGQQVTLRCSSQSGHNTVSWYQQALGQGPQFIFQYYREEENGRGNFPPRFSGLQFPNYSSELNVNALELDDSALYLCASSRQGATDTQYFGPGTRLTVL.

The chain couples TRBV10-1 to TRBJ1-5; 7 bases match TRBD1. The junction had 4 bases not matched to a gene; V was cut back by 4 bases and J by 7 bases. The CDR3 has 13 amino acids. Germline CDR1 reads WNHNN; CDR2 reads SYGVQD (reference sequence). The CDR3 DNA is TGCGCCAGCAGTGTAGGGGGCGACCAGCCCCAGCATTTT. Amino acid sequence: CASSVGGDQPQHF.

The chain uses TRBV14 and TRBJ1-3, with D perhaps matching TRBD1 (6 bases). This CDR3 spans 13 amino acids. V lost 4 bases and J lost 3, with 7 bases in between. CDR1 is SGHDN, CDR2 FVKESK, per germline. The CDR3 reads CASSRTVGNTIYF. DNA for the CDR3: TGTGCCAGCAGCCGGACAGTTGGAAACACCATATATTTT.

The sample holds one count of this clone. This rearrangement joins TRBV6-4 to TRBJ2-5, with D perhaps given as TRBD1 or TRBD2 (6 bases each). CDR1 and CDR2 (germline): MRHNA, SNTAGT. The CDR3 is 15 amino acids. Trimming removed 5 bases from V and 5 bases from J, with 18 bases in between. The CDR3 here is CASSLQGGVSETQYF. CDR3 sequence (DNA): TGTGCCAGCAGTTTACAGGGAGGAGTTTCTGAGACCCAGTACTTC.

The chain joins TRBV5-1 to TRBJ1-2; a weak D match, TRBD1 (5 bases). The CDR3 length is 15 residues. CDR1 SGHRS and CDR2 YFSETQ come from the germline V gene. The V and J ends lost 2 bases and 5 bases respectively, with 16 bases between them. The CDR3 bases are TGCGCCAGCAGCTTATCGGGGCTAGATTGGTATGGCTACACCTTC. It specifies CASSLSGLDWYGYTF.

V usage is TRBV28 and J usage is TRBJ1-1; perhaps TRBD1 as D (5 bases). V gave up 2 bases and J gave up 4 bases, with 8 bases separating them. CDR3 size: 13 residues. Germline loops: CDR1 MDHEN, CDR2 SYDVKM. CDR3 sequence: CASSLNGGTEAFF. The CDR3 coding sequence is TGTGCCAGCAGTTTAAATGGGGGCACTGAAGCTTTCTTT.

The chain employs TRBV19 and TRBJ2-3, with TRBD1 identical over 12 bases. V shed 8 bases, J shed 5 bases, and the junction held 5 bases outside the gene matches. Germline assignment: CDR1 LNHDA and CDR2 SQIVND (reference sequence). This CDR3 contains 14 residues. CDR3 DNA: TGTGCCAGTCGGGACAGGGGGCTCGTAGATACGCAGTATTTT. Its protein is CASRDRGLVDTQYF.

The rearrangement joins TRBV9 to TRBJ2-1; TRBD2 might be the D (5 bases). CDR1 and CDR2 from the germline V gene are SGDLS and YYNGEE. The V end lost 0 bases, the J end lost 1 base, and 8 bases lay between the germline ends. The CDR3 has 15 residues. The CDR3 coding sequence is TGTGCCAGCAGCGTAGTCGGGATTTCCTACAATGAGCAGTTCTTC. It codes for CASSVVGISYNEQFF.

The V and J genes are TRBV5-6 and TRBJ2-7, with 14 bases fitting TRBD2. J was trimmed by 3 bases and V by 5 bases; bases with no gene match: 13. CDR1 and CDR2 from the germline V gene are SGHDT and YYEEEE. The CDR3 consists of 18 residues. The CDR3 nucleotides are TGTGCCAGCAGAGCCGGACTAGCGGGAGGCCGACACCACTACGAGCAGTACTTC. It yields the protein CASRAGLAGGRHHYEQYF.

The CDR3 DNA follows: TGTGCCATCAGTGAGTCGCATGAGCAGTTCTTC. This codes for CAISESHEQFF. This rearrangement joins TRBV10-3 to TRBJ2-1; no clear D. There are 11 residues in the CDR3. CDR1 ENHRY and CDR2 SYGVKD come from the germline V gene. The V end lost 0 bases, the J end lost 8 bases, and 2 bases lay between the germline ends.

The gene calls are TRBV6-1 and TRBJ1-1; D gene uncertain. V gave up 2 bases and J gave up 6 bases, with 19 bases separating them. CDR1 and CDR2 from the germline V gene are MNHNS and SASEGT. The length of the CDR3 is 16 residues. The CDR3 is CASSERVDRRVAEAFF. In DNA, the CDR3 is TGTGCCAGCAGTGAAAGGGTAGACCGTAGGGTCGCTGAAGCTTTCTTT.

This chain uses TRBV10-3 with TRBJ2-3; 16 bases map to TRBD2. Germline CDR1 and CDR2: ENHRY and SYGVKD. J lost 6 bases, V lost 6 bases, and 6 bases had no gene match. The CDR3 runs 16 residues. In DNA form, the CDR3 reads TGTGCCATCAGCCCGGGACTAGCGGGAGGGCCCGATACGCAGTATTTT. Its protein product is CAISPGLAGGPDTQYF.

The V call is TRBV15, the J call TRBJ1-2; possible D gene TRBD1, 6 bases. V was trimmed by 0 bases and J by 5 bases, leaving 10 bases between them. The CDR3 covers 14 residues. Germline CDR1 LNHNV, CDR2 YYDKDF (reference sequence). CDR3 nucleotide sequence: TGTGCCACCAGCAGAGATCGACAGGAATATGGCTACACCTTC. This gives the protein CATSRDRQEYGYTF.

The chain carries TRBV7-9 and TRBJ2-3; D may be TRBD2 (6 bases). The CDR3 extends over 15 amino acids. V gave up 1 base and J gave up 2 bases, with 10 bases separating them. CDR1 and CDR2 (germline): SEHNR, FQNEAQ (reference sequence). CDR3 protein: CASSLGGGNTDTQYF. The CDR3 DNA reads TGTGCCAGCAGCTTAGGCGGAGGGAACACAGATACGCAGTATTTT.

This chain joins TRBV10-3 and TRBJ2-1; TRBD1 might be the D (6 bases). CDR1 is ENHRY and CDR2 is SYGVKD in the germline V gene. Between the trimmed V and J ends, which lost 3 bases and 4 bases, there was a span of 13 bases. There are 15 residues in the CDR3. The CDR3 nucleotides are TGTGCCATCAGTGAACCCGGGACACCATACAATGAGCAGTTCTTC. As protein: CAISEPGTPYNEQFF.

This clone was counted once. The chain employs TRBV25-1 and TRBJ2-2; D gene uncertain. Germline CDR1 is MGHDK and CDR2 is SYGVNS. The V end lost 4 bases, the J end lost 0 bases, and 9 bases lay between the germline ends. This CDR3 spans 15 amino acids. DNA for the CDR3: TGTGCCAGCAGTGGAACGCCCGCGAACACCGGGGAGCTGTTTTTT. It yields the protein CASSGTPANTGELFF. Full variable domain (rest looked up from reference TRBV25-1 and TRBJ2-2): EADIYQTPRYLVIGTGKKITLECSQTMGHDKMYWYQQDPGMELHLIHYSYGVNSTEKGDLSSESTVSRIRTEHFPLTLESARPSHTSQYLCASSGTPANTGELFFGEGSRLTVL.

This chain connects TRBV28 to TRBJ1-1, with TRBD1 identical over 7 bases. Per the germline V gene, CDR1 is MDHEN and CDR2 is SYDVKM. The V and J ends lost 4 bases and 10 bases, in that order; junction bases with no gene match: 3. This CDR3 has 11 amino acids. The CDR3 is CASSSRQGAFF. DNA of the CDR3: TGTGCCAGCAGTTCCCGACAGGGAGCTTTCTTT.

The J gene is TRBJ1-2, the V gene TRBV10-3; D gene uncertain. Per germline, CDR1 ENHRY and CDR2 SYGVKD. This CDR3 has 15 residues. V was cut by 4 bases and J by 0 bases, with 12 bases left in between. The CDR3 coding sequence is TGTGCCATCAGTGTTGGTGGCGCCGCTAACTATGGCTACACCTTC. Translating gives CAISVGGAANYGYTF.

V usage is TRBV21-1 and J usage is TRBJ2-1. TRBV21-1 is listed as a pseudogene. The CDR3 is made up of 15 amino acids. DNA for the CDR3: TGTGCCAGCAGCATAATAACAGGGGAGGGCGATGAGCAGTTCTTC. Protein: CASSIITGEGDEQFF.

The chain is built from TRBV28 and TRBJ1-1, with unresolved D. The CDR3 has 15 amino acids. V lost 1 base and J 0 bases, leaving 9 bases between the germline ends. The germline V gene encodes CDR1 MDHEN and CDR2 SYDVKM. CDR3 protein: CASSLFGRLNTEAFF. CDR3 in DNA: TGTGCCAGCAGTTTATTTGGCAGGTTGAACACTGAAGCTTTCTTT.

The chain couples TRBV5-1 to TRBJ1-2, with 7 bases identical to TRBD1. V was pared by 4 bases and J by 6 bases, with 9 bases of the junction left unmatched. CDR1 is SGHRS, CDR2 YFSETQ, per germline. The CDR3 is 14 residues long. CDR3 loop: CASSVPGQPDGYTF. The CDR3 DNA follows: TGCGCCAGCAGCGTACCGGGACAGCCGGATGGCTACACCTTC.